This section outlines one TCR beta chain sequence together with its context. Its antigen is unidentified. The sample comes from a study of T-cell reconstitution after alpha-beta-depleted transplantation in children. Study observations and caveats: About two months after transplant, alpha-beta T cells reportedly came from several hundred expanded graft clones. Fresh T-cell production supplied most of the T-cell counts and diversity seen one year after transplant.

CDR1 is SGHTA and CDR2 is FQGNSA in the germline V gene. V dropped 5 bases and J dropped 5; count of bases not matched to a gene: 8. The CDR3 is 15 residues long. A library of TCRbeta sequences, prepared with unique molecular identifiers, was generated. MiXCR, applied by TCRdb to the PCR reads, yields one record per CDR3 protein. The data contain hundreds of thousands of distinct CDR3 sequences, less than 15% of them singletons. This TCR was recovered from a girl aged 2 to 10 with congenital amegakaryocytic thrombocytopenia, due to receive a stem cell transplant. This rearrangement joins TRBV7-2 to TRBJ2-1, with 8 nucleotides matching TRBD2. The specimen was PBMCs, collected before TCRalphabeta/CD19-depleted stem cell transplant. The CDR3 nucleotides read TGTGCCAGCAGCCCCGGAGCGGGGGCTGACAATGAGCAGTTCTTC. This codes for CASSPGAGADNEQFF.